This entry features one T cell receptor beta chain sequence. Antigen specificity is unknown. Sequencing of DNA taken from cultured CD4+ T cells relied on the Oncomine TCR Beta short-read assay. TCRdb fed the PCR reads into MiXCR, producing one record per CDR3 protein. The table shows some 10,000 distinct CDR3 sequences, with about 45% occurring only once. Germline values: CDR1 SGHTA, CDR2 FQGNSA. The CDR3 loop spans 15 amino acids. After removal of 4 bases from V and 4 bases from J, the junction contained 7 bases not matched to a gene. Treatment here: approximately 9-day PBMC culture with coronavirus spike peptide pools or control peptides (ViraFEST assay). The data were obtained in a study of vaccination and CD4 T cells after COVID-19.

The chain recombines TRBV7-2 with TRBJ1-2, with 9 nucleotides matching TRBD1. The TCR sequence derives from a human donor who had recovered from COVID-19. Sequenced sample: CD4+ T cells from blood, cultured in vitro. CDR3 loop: CASSSGQGLTYGYTF. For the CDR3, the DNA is TGTGCCAGCAGCTCTGGACAGGGGTTAACCTATGGCTACACCTTC.